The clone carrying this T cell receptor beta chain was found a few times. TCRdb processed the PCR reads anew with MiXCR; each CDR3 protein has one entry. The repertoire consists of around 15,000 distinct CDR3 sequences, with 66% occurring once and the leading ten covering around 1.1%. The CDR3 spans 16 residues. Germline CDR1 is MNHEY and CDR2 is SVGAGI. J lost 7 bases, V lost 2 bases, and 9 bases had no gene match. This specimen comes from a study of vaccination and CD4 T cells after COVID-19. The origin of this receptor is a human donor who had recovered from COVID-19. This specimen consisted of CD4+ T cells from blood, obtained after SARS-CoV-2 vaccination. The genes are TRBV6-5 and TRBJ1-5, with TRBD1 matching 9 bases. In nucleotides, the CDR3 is TGTGCCAGCAGTTACAGGGGACAGGGCCTCAGGCAGCCCCAGCATTTT. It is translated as CASSYRGQGLRQPQHF.